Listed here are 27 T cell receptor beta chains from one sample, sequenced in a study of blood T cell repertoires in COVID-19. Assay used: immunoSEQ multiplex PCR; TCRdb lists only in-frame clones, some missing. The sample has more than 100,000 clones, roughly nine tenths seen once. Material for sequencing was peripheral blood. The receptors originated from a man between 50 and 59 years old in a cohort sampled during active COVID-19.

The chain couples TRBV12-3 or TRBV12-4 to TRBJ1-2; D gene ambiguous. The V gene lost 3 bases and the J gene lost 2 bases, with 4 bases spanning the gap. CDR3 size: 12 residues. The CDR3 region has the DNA TGTGCCAGCAGTTTCCAGAACTATGGCTACACCTTC. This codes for CASSFQNYGYTF.

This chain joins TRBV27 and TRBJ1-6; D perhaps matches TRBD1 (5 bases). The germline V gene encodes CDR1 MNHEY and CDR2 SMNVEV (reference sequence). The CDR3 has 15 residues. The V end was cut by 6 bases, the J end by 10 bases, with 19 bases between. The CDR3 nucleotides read TGTGCCAGCAGGGGGGGAGCGGGGACGGGATCACCCCTCCACTTT. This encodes CASRGGAGTGSPLHF.

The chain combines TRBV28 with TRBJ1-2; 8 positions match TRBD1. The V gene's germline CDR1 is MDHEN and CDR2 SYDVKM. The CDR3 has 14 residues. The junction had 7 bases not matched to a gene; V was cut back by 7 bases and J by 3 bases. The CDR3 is CASTGGQDHYGYTF. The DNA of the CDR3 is TGTGCCAGCACAGGGGGCCAGGACCACTATGGCTACACCTTC.

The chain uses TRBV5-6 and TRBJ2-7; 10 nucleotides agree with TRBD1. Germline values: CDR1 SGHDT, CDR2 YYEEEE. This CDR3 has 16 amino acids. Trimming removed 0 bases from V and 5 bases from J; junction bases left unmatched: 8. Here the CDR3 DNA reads TGTGCCAGCAGCTTGGTTGGCGGGACAGGGGCCGACGAGCAGTACTTC. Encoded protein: CASSLVGGTGADEQYF.

CDR3 nucleotides: TGTGCCAGCAGTGATGACAGGGGTGGGCAAGAGACCCAGTACTTC. It yields the protein CASSDDRGGQETQYF. This rearrangement joins TRBV28 to TRBJ2-5; TRBD1 matches 8 bases. V shed 5 bases, J shed 2 bases, and the junction held 7 bases outside the gene matches. From germline, CDR1 is MDHEN and CDR2 SYDVKM. The CDR3 length is 15 residues. Combining the CDR3 with reference TRBV28 and TRBJ2-5 gives the whole variable domain DVKVTQSSRYLVKRTGEKVFLECVQDMDHENMFWYRQDPGLGLRLIYFSYDVKMKEKGDIPEGYSVSREKKERFSLILESASTNQTSMYLCASSDDRGGQETQYFGPGTRLLVL.

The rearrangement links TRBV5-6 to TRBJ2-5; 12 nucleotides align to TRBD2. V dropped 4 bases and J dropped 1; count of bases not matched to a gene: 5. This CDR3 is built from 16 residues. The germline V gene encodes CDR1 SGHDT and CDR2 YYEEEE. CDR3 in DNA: TGTGCCAGCAGCCCTGGGACTAGCGGGTTCCAAGAGACCCAGTACTTC. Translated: CASSPGTSGFQETQYF.

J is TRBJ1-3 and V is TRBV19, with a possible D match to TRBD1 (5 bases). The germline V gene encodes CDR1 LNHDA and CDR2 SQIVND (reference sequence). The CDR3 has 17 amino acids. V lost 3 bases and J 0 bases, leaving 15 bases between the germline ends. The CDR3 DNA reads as TGTGCCAGTAGTATCGATGGTCCCGGGGGCTCTGGAAACACCATATATTTT. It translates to CASSIDGPGGSGNTIYF.

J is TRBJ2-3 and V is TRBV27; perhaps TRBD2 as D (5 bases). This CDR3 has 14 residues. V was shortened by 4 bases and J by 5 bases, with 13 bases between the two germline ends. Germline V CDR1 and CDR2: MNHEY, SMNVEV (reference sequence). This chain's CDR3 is CASSSGILLDTQYF. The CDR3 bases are TGTGCCAGCAGTTCCGGGATTCTTTTAGATACGCAGTATTTT.

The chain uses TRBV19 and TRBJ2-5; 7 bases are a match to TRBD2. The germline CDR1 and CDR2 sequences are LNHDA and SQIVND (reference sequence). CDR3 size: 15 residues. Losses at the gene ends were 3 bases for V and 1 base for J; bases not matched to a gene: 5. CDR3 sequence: CASSIASGVQETQYF. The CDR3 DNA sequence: TGTGCCAGTAGTATCGCCAGCGGGGTCCAAGAGACCCAGTACTTC.

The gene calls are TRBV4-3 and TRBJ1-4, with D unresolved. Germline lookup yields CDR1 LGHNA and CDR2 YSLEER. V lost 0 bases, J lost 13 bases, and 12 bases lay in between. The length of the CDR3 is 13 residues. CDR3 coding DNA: TGCGCCAGCAGCCAAGATTCGGGAACGGTACTGTTTTTT. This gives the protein CASSQDSGTVLFF.

CDR3 amino acids: CASSSRVGQGNTIYF. In DNA form, the CDR3 reads TGCGCCAGCAGCTCCCGCGTCGGACAGGGAAACACCATATATTTT. The V gene is TRBV5-1, the J gene TRBJ1-3, with a weak D call TRBD1 (6 bases). V lost 3 bases to trimming and J lost 4 bases, with 14 bases between them. The V gene's germline CDR1 is SGHRS and CDR2 YFSETQ. The CDR3 sequence is 15 residues long.

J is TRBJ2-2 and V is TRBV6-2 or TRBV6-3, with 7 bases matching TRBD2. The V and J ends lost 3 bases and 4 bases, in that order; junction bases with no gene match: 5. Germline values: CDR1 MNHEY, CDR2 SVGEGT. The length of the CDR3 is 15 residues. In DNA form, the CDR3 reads TGTGCCAGCAGTTATACCCGGGGGGTCACCGGGGAGCTGTTTTTT. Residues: CASSYTRGVTGELFF.

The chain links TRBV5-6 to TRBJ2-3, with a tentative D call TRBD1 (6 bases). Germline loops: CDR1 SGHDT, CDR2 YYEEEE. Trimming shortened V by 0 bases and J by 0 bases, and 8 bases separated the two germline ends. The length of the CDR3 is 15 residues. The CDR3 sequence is CASSLAGQSTDTQYF. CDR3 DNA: TGTGCCAGCAGCTTGGCCGGACAGAGCACAGATACGCAGTATTTT.

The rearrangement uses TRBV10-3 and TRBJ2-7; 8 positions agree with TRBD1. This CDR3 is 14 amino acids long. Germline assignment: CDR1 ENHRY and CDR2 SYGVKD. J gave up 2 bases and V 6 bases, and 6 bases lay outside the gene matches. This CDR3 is CAIRPTGDPYEQYF. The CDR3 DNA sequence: TGTGCCATCAGGCCGACAGGGGACCCCTACGAGCAGTACTTC.

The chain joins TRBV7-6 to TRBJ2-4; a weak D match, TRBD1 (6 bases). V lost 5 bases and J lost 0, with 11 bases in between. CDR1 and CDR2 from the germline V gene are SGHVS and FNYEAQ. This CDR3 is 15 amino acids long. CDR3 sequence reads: CASSPDRLAKNIQYF. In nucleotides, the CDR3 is TGTGCCAGCAGCCCGGACAGACTAGCCAAAAACATTCAGTACTTC.

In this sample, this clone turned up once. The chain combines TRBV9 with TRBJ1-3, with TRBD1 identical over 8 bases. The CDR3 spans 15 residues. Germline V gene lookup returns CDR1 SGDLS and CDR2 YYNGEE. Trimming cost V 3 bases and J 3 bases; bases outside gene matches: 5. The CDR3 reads CASSELGQGGNTIYF. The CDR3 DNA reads TGTGCCAGCAGCGAACTAGGACAGGGTGGAAACACCATATATTTT.

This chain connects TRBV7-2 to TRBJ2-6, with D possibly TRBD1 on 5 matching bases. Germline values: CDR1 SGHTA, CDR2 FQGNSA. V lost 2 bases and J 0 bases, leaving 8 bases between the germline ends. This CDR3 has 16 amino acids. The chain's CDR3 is CASSLPGASGANVLTF. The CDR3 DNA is TGTGCCAGCAGCTTACCTGGGGCCTCTGGGGCCAACGTCCTGACTTTC.

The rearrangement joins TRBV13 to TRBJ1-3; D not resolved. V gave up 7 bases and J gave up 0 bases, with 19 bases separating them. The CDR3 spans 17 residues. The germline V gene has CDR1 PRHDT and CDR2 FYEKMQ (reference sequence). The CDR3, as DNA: TGTGCCAGCACACCCACGGGGAGAGGTTACTCTGGAAACACCATATATTTT. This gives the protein CASTPTGRGYSGNTIYF.

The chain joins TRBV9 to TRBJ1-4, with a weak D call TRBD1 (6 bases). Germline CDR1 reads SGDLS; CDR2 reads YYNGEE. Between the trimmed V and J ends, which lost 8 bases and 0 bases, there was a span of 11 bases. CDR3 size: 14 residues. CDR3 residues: CASGGASTNEKLFF. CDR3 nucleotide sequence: TGTGCCAGTGGGGGGGCCTCAACTAATGAAAAACTGTTTTTT. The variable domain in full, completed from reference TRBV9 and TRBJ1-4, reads DSGVTQTPKHLITATGQRVTLRCSPRSGDLSVYWYQQSLDQGLQFLIQYYNGEERAKGNILERFSAQQFPDLHSELNLSSLELGDSALYFCASGGASTNEKLFFGSGTQLSVL.

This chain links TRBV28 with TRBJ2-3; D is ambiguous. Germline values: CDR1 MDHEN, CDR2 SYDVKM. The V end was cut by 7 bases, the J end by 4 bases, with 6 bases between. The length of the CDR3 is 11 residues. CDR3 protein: CASTRADTQYF. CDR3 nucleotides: TGTGCCAGCACAAGAGCAGATACGCAGTATTTT.

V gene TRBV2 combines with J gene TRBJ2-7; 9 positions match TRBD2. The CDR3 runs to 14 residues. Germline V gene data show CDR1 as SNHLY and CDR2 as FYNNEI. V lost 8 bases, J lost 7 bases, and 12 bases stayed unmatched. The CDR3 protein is CASFAGGAEKEQYF. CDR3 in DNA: TGTGCCAGCTTCGCGGGGGGGGCGGAAAAGGAGCAGTACTTC.

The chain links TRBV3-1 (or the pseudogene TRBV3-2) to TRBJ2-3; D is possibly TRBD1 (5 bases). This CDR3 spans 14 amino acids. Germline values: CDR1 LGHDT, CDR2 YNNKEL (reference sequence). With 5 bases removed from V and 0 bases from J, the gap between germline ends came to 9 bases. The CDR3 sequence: CASSFGQSTDTQYF. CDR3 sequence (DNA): TGTGCCAGCAGCTTTGGACAAAGCACAGATACGCAGTATTTT.

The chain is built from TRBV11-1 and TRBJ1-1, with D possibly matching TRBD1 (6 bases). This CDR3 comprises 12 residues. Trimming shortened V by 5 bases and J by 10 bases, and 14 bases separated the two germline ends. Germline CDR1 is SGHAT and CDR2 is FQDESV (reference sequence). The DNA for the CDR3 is TGTGCCAGCAGCCCACAGGGAGGGGGAGCTTTCTTT. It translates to CASSPQGGGAFF. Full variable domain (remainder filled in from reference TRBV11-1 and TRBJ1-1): EAEVAQSPRYKITEKSQAVAFWCDPISGHATLYWYRQILGQGPELLVQFQDESVVDDSQLPKDRFSAERLKGVDSTLKIQPAELGDSAMYLCASSPQGGGAFFGQGTRLTVV.

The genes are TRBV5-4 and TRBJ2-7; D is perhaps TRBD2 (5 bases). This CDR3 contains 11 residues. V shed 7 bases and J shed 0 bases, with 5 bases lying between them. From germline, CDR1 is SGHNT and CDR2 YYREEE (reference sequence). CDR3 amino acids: CASGSSYEQYF. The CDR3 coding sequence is TGTGCCAGCGGGAGCTCCTACGAGCAGTACTTC.

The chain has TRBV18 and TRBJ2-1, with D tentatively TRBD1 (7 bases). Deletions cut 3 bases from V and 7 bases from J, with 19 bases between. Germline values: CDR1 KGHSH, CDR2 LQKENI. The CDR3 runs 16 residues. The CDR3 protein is CASSPRGQTVGNEQFF. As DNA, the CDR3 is TGTGCCAGCTCACCGCGGGGACAGACCGTGGGTAATGAGCAGTTCTTC.

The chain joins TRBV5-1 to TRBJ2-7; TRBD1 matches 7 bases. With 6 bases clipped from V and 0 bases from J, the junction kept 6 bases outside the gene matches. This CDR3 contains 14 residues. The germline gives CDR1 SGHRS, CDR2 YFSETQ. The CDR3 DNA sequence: TGCGCCAGCATGAGGGACAGCAGCTCCTACGAGCAGTACTTC. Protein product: CASMRDSSSYEQYF. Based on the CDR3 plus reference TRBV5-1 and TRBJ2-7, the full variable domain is KAGVTQTPRYLIKTRGQQVTLSCSPISGHRSVSWYQQTPGQGLQFLFEYFSETQRNKGNFPGRFSGRQFSNSRSEMNVSTLELGDSALYLCASMRDSSSYEQYFGPGTRLTVT.

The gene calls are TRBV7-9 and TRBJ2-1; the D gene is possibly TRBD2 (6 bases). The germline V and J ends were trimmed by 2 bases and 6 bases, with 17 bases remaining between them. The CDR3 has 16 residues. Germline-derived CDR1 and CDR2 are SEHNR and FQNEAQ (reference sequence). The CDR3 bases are TGTGCCAGCAGCTTACGGGGGAACTCCGTTTTCAATGAGCAGTTCTTC. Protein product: CASSLRGNSVFNEQFF.